Sequencing of this TCR beta chain was carried out in a study of metastatic and nonmetastatic thyroid tumors. About the study: For malignant and benign thyroid patients, tumor or nodule tissue and blood were the sources whose repertoires were compared. Study results and limitations: Malignant thyroid tumors reportedly had TCR beta diversity that was significantly higher than in benign nodules, in blood and tumor.

TCRdb re-called clones from the PCR reads using MiXCR. The table has tens of thousands of clones, 20% seen once. The entire patient cohort was treatment-naive prior to thyroid surgery. About this clone itself: What it binds is unknown.

Specimen: adjacent normal tissue. The source is a female donor with papillary thyroid cancer or a benign thyroid nodule (not recorded which). Some clones in this sample may be carry-over from other donors' samples.

CDR3 region: CASSLTRVTEDFF. Written as DNA, the CDR3 is TGTGCCAGCAGCTTAACGCGGGTGACTGAAGACTTCTTT. The V gene is TRBV11-1, the J gene TRBJ1-1; D gene ambiguous. Germline loops: CDR1 SGHAT, CDR2 FQDESV (reference sequence). The length of the CDR3 is 13 residues. V was cut by 2 bases and J by 14 bases, with 18 bases left in between.